Below are 30 T cell receptor beta chains sequenced from a single sample in a study of beta chain features in type 1 diabetes. Expressed TCRB transcripts were sequenced because the entire RNA isolate underwent reverse transcription. Some clones are missing from TCRdb's copy, which holds only in-frame ones; the method was immunoSEQ multiplex PCR. The table includes fewer than 500,000 clones, 11% to 15% detected once. The sequencing sample was made of naive CD4+ T cells from blood. The receptors derive from a man aged 30 to 39 in good health.

This clone has a handful of counts. V is TRBV7-2 and J is TRBJ1-2; 9 bases line up with TRBD1. J was trimmed by 7 bases and V by 4 bases; bases with no gene match: 10. Per germline, CDR1 SGHTA and CDR2 FQGNSA. This CDR3 spans 15 amino acids. The CDR3 DNA sequence: TGTGCCAGCAGCTCGAAGGGACAGGGCCTGGGTGGCTACACCTTC. Amino acids: CASSSKGQGLGGYTF.

The J gene is TRBJ2-1, the V gene TRBV5-4; D is ambiguous. Trimming took 0 bases from V and 6 from J, leaving 10 bases between them. This CDR3 is built from 14 residues. The germline V gene encodes CDR1 SGHNT and CDR2 YYREEE (reference sequence). The CDR3 spells CASSLALVGNEQFF. The DNA of the CDR3 is TGTGCCAGCAGCTTGGCCTTGGTGGGCAATGAGCAGTTCTTC.

The rearrangement links TRBV5-1 to TRBJ2-1; D gene unclear. V gave up 5 bases and J gave up 5 bases, with 11 bases separating them. The CDR3 loop spans 13 amino acids. Germline loops: CDR1 SGHRS, CDR2 YFSETQ. For the CDR3, the DNA is TGCGCCAGCAGTGTCGCTCTACACAATGAGCAGTTCTTC. Translation gives CASSVALHNEQFF.

In this sample, this clone turned up a few times. The chain links TRBV20-1 to TRBJ1-1; D gene uncertain. V was clipped by 0 bases and J by 8 bases, with 7 bases between them. The CDR3 is made up of 11 amino acids. Germline V lookup: CDR1 DFQATT, CDR2 SNEGSKA (reference sequence). The DNA for the CDR3 is TGCAGTGCTAGAGATCAGTTGGAAGCTTTCTTT. Protein product: CSARDQLEAFF.

The chain links TRBV4-1 to TRBJ2-3; D may be TRBD2 (6 bases). This CDR3 is 14 amino acids long. Trimming left V 3 bases short and J 5 bases short, with 12 bases between. Germline V gives CDR1 MGHRA, CDR2 YSYEKL. The CDR3, as DNA: TGCGCCAGCAGCCAGTCCCGGGACTTAGATACGCAGTATTTT. Amino acid sequence: CASSQSRDLDTQYF.

This sequence joins TRBV6-5 and TRBJ1-5; D gene ambiguous. V shed 0 bases and J shed 0 bases, with 6 bases lying between them. This CDR3 spans 15 amino acids. Germline V gives CDR1 MNHEY, CDR2 SVGAGI. In DNA, the CDR3 is TGTGCCAGCAGTTACTCGTTGGGTAGCAATCAGCCCCAGCATTTT. This codes for CASSYSLGSNQPQHF.

This clone was detected a few times. The CDR3 ends on some other residue instead of the conserved phenylalanine or tryptophan, so this is likely a read error. No DNA is shown, since the ends of the CDR3 on it are uncertain; the CDR3 is the one TCRdb lists. V and J are TRBV23-1 and TRBJ2-7; the table's D gene call, TRBD1, was not cross checked with the DNA. TRBV23-1 qualifies as an ORF whose function is uncertain. Both ends counted, the CDR3 spans 10 residues. CDR3 loop: CASSLGQGEI.

This clone turned up a few times. This sequence joins TRBV7-2 and TRBJ2-7; TRBD1 matches at 8 bases. The germline CDR1 and CDR2 sequences are SGHTA and FQGNSA. The V gene end was trimmed by 5 bases and the J gene end by 1 base; junction bases not matched to a gene: 10. The CDR3 is made up of 16 amino acids. This CDR3 reads CASSIQQGAGSYEQYF. In DNA form, the CDR3 reads TGTGCCAGCAGCATACAGCAGGGGGCAGGTTCCTACGAGCAGTACTTC.

This chain joins TRBV29-1 and TRBJ1-1; maybe TRBD1 (5 bases). Germline assignment: CDR1 SQVTM and CDR2 ANQGSEA. This CDR3 is built from 12 residues. V gave up 5 bases and J gave up 6 bases, with 13 bases separating them. The CDR3 coding sequence is TGCAGCGTTCGGGACGGCTACTCTGAAGCTTTCTTT. This translates into CSVRDGYSEAFF. Using reference TRBV29-1 and TRBJ1-1 for the parts outside the CDR3, the full variable domain is SAVISQKPSRDICQRGTSLTIQCQVDSQVTMMFWYRQQPGQSLTLIATANQGSEATYESGFVIDKFPISRPNLTFSTLTVSNMSPEDSSIYLCSVRDGYSEAFFGQGTRLTVV.

This clone was picked up a small number of times. In DNA, the CDR3 is TGCGCCAGCAGCTTAGTCAGGGGGGACGGAGAGACCCAGTACTTC. This codes for CASSLVRGDGETQYF. The chain couples TRBV5-1 to TRBJ2-5, with a possible D match to TRBD1 (7 bases). The germline V gene has CDR1 SGHRS and CDR2 YFSETQ. This CDR3 has 15 residues. V lost 2 bases and J 4 bases, leaving 15 bases between the germline ends.

This chain joins TRBV23-1 and TRBJ1-1; D remains ambiguous. TRBV23-1 is labeled an ORF, and its function is uncertain. Between the trimmed V and J ends, which lost 2 bases and 4 bases, there was a span of 14 bases. The CDR3 totals 15 residues. CDR3: CASSQPLRVSTEAFF. The CDR3 nucleotides are TGCGCCAGCAGTCAACCTCTGAGGGTAAGCACTGAAGCTTTCTTT.

This clone was observed a handful of times. The chain links TRBV7-2 to TRBJ1-4, with D unclear. Trimming pared 1 base from V and 7 bases from J, leaving 10 bases between. Germline values: CDR1 SGHTA, CDR2 FQGNSA. The CDR3 runs 14 residues. Written as DNA, the CDR3 is TGTGCCAGCAGCTTAGAGGGATGGGGTGAAAAACTGTTTTTT. This sequence encodes CASSLEGWGEKLFF.

The chain recombines TRBV6-5 with TRBJ1-5; D might be TRBD1 (6 bases). Trimming pared 10 bases from V and 6 bases from J, leaving 16 bases between. There are 13 residues in the CDR3. Germline CDR1 is MNHEY and CDR2 is SVGAGI. CDR3 DNA sequence: TGTGCCACCCAGAGAGGGGGAGGTCAGCCCCAGCATTTT. Translated: CATQRGGGQPQHF.

Comment on this clone: A read error may account for a junction end that differs from germline. The chain combines TRBV4-1 with TRBJ1-2; TRBD1 might be the D (5 bases). Germline values: CDR1 MGHRA, CDR2 YSYEKL. The length of the CDR3 is 13 residues. CDR3 in amino acids: CASSPAARGAGGF. As DNA, the CDR3 is TGCGCCAGCAGCCCAGCCGCCCGGGGAGCCGGGGGCTTC.

This clone was observed a handful of times. The chain is built from TRBV9 and TRBJ2-3; the D is unclear. This CDR3 is built from 11 residues. CDR1 and CDR2 from the germline V gene are SGDLS and YYNGEE. V was pared by 7 bases and J by 4 bases, with 7 bases between. This chain's CDR3 is CASGFSDTQYF. CDR3 bases: TGTGCCAGCGGATTTTCAGATACGCAGTATTTT.

The J gene is TRBJ2-3, the V gene TRBV6-5; 8 nucleotides agree with TRBD1. This CDR3 contains 15 residues. Germline V CDR1 and CDR2: MNHEY, SVGAGI. V dropped 6 bases and J dropped 2; count of bases not matched to a gene: 7. CDR3 amino acids: CASSRQGMPTDTQYF. The CDR3 DNA is TGTGCCAGCAGCCGACAGGGGATGCCCACAGATACGCAGTATTTT.

This clone was observed a handful of times. The J gene is TRBJ1-1, the V gene TRBV30; D is uncertain. V was trimmed by 5 bases and J by 1 base, leaving 14 bases between them. Per germline, CDR1 GTSNPN and CDR2 SVGIG (reference sequence). CDR3 size: 14 residues. The CDR3 protein is CAWYGWGSNTEAFF. The CDR3 nucleotides are TGTGCCTGGTATGGCTGGGGATCGAACACTGAAGCTTTCTTT.

This clone came up a few times. The rearrangement uses TRBV11-2 and TRBJ1-2, with unresolved D. The CDR3 has 12 amino acids. The germline V gene encodes CDR1 SGHAT and CDR2 FQNNGV. Trimming left V 1 base short and J 13 bases short, with 13 bases between. The CDR3 sequence: CASSLAMSNCTF. The DNA for the CDR3 is TGTGCCAGCAGCTTAGCTATGTCCAATTGCACCTTC.

This clone was observed a few times. The chain joins TRBV9 to TRBJ2-3; 7 bases agree with TRBD2. The CDR3 runs to 15 residues. Germline V gene sequence: CDR1 SGDLS, CDR2 YYNGEE. V lost 5 bases to trimming and J lost 6 bases; unmatched junction nucleotides: 12. The CDR3 DNA reads TGTGCCAGCAGTCCCAGGCGGGACTACCGGGATACGCAGTATTTT. Residues: CASSPRRDYRDTQYF.

This CDR3 reads CASSLMNTEAFF. CDR3 DNA: TGTGCCAGTAGTCTCATGAACACTGAAGCTTTCTTT. V is TRBV19 and J is TRBJ1-1; D call uncertain. This CDR3 has 12 residues. Trimming stripped 5 bases from V and 0 bases from J, with 4 bases between. The germline gives CDR1 LNHDA, CDR2 SQIVND (reference sequence).

This clone showed up just a few times. The chain recombines TRBV7-2 with TRBJ2-3, with 8 bases fitting TRBD1. The V gene's germline CDR1 is SGHTA and CDR2 FQGNSA. The CDR3 length is 13 residues. After removal of 4 bases from V and 5 bases from J, the junction contained 2 bases not matched to a gene. The CDR3 DNA sequence: TGTGCCAGCAGCTCGGACAGGGTAGATACGCAGTATTTT. Its translation: CASSSDRVDTQYF.

This clone was counted only a few times. This chain connects TRBV7-9 to TRBJ2-7; TRBD1 or TRBD2 may be the D gene (5 bases each). Between the trimmed V and J ends, which lost 5 bases and 3 bases, there was a span of 14 bases. This CDR3 spans 14 amino acids. Germline loops: CDR1 SEHNR, CDR2 FQNEAQ (reference sequence). The CDR3 loop is CASSIEGPGYEQYV. For the CDR3, the DNA is TGTGCCAGCAGCATCGAGGGGCCCGGCTACGAGCAGTACGTC.

The rearrangement links TRBV5-6 to TRBJ2-7; TRBD1 aligns across 7 bases. Per the germline V gene, CDR1 is SGHDT and CDR2 is YYEEEE. The CDR3 is 12 residues long. V lost 4 bases and J lost 6; bases outside the gene matches: 4. The CDR3 is CASSDRGPEQYV. CDR3 bases: TGTGCCAGCAGCGATAGGGGGCCCGAGCAGTACGTC.

J is TRBJ2-1 and V is TRBV18; the match to TRBD2 covers 12 bases. Germline CDR1 KGHSH, CDR2 LQKENI. The CDR3 spans 15 residues. J was trimmed by 7 bases and V by 5 bases; bases with no gene match: 6. This CDR3 reads CASSERLAGENEQFF. The CDR3 DNA follows: TGTGCCAGCTCAGAACGACTAGCGGGAGAGAATGAGCAGTTCTTC.

This clone turned up a few times. V gene TRBV30 combines with J gene TRBJ1-2; D is unresolved. CDR3 length: 12 amino acids. Trimming cost V 4 bases and J 4 bases, with 10 bases left between them. The germline CDR1 and CDR2 sequences are GTSNPN and SVGIG (reference sequence). The DNA of the CDR3 is TGTGCCTGGACTCTCGCCGGCTATGGCTACACCTTC. Amino acid sequence: CAWTLAGYGYTF.

In this sample, this clone turned up a few times. The V and J genes are TRBV25-1 and TRBJ2-7; 12 bases agree with TRBD2. CDR3 length: 16 amino acids. The V segment lost 4 bases and the J segment 2 bases; nucleotides outside the gene matches: 6. Germline V gene data show CDR1 as MGHDK and CDR2 as SYGVNS. CDR3 DNA sequence: TGTGCCAGCAGTGGGACTAGCGGGGCGACGACCTACGAGCAGTACGTC. Translation gives CASSGTSGATTYEQYV.

This clone was recorded a few times. CDR3 region: CSVNRKWAPKAFF. CDR3 bases: TGCAGCGTAAATCGGAAGTGGGCACCTAAAGCTTTCTTT. This chain uses TRBV29-1 with TRBJ1-1, with unresolved D. The germline V gene encodes CDR1 SQVTM and CDR2 ANQGSEA. V gave up 6 bases and J gave up 9 bases, with 20 bases separating them. The CDR3 sequence is 13 residues long.

This chain connects TRBV12-5 to TRBJ2-3; D perhaps matches TRBD2 (6 bases). V lost 6 bases and J 0 bases, leaving 13 bases between the germline ends. This CDR3 contains 15 residues. Germline V gene sequence: CDR1 LGHNT, CDR2 FRNRAP. The CDR3 bases are TGTGCTAGTGGGCCTATAGCGGCTAGCACAGATACGCAGTATTTT. It specifies CASGPIAASTDTQYF.

The sample holds a few counts of this clone. V gene TRBV12-5 combines with J gene TRBJ2-3, with D possibly matching TRBD1 (6 bases). Germline CDR1 LGHNT, CDR2 FRNRAP. This CDR3 spans 15 amino acids. V lost 6 bases and J lost 2, with 15 bases in between. Here the CDR3 DNA reads TGTGCTAGTGGGAACAGGGCGATCACCACAGATACGCAGTATTTT. Its protein is CASGNRAITTDTQYF.

The V and J genes are TRBV7-9 and TRBJ1-1; unclear D gene. Germline-derived CDR1 and CDR2 are SEHNR and FQNEAQ (reference sequence). Trimming took 5 bases from V and 1 from J, leaving 11 bases between them. CDR3 length: 14 amino acids. This CDR3 reads CASSEINWNTEAFF. CDR3 DNA sequence: TGTGCCAGCAGCGAGATTAACTGGAACACTGAAGCTTTCTTT.